This T cell receptor (beta chain) derives from a study of blood T cells in healthy people across ages. Overall study results and limits: It was not known whether donors were CMV positive (a possible confounder of expanded clonotype changes).

For this clonotype: Antigen specificity is unknown.

It was with a sample-barcoded 5' primer and a J-beta primer mix that a second PCR of about 7 to 12 cycles was run. A template-switch adaptor that had 12 random nucleotides put a tag on each cDNA molecule. TCRdb recomputed calls from the 5' RACE reads with MiXCR, one row per CDR3 protein. The sample has 1,300,000 or so distinct CDR3 sequences, approximately 60% seen once. Germline V gene sequence: CDR1 SGHNT, CDR2 YYREEE (reference sequence). The length of the CDR3 is 14 residues. Trimming cost V 4 bases and J 4 bases, with 14 bases left between them. Material for sequencing was blood. This sequence joins TRBV5-4 and TRBJ1-2; D is possibly TRBD1 (6 bases). The sequence derives from a man younger than 30 in good health. As DNA, the CDR3 is TGTGCCAGCAGCGCCGGACAGAGTGTCTATGGCTACACCTTC. Translated: CASSAGQSVYGYTF.